The T cell receptor beta chain under discussion was sequenced for a study of T cells in Graves' hyperthyroidism and ophthalmopathy. There are many counts of this clonotype. What it binds is unknown. Amplification of TCR beta CDR3 regions used RNA as the template. During a first-round RT-PCR of the TCR CDR3, the HTBI primer set was used. TCRdb redid the calling of the multiplex PCR reads with MiXCR, one entry per CDR3 protein. The sample shows hundreds of thousands of distinct CDR3 sequences, 12% to 15% of them seen only once. The V gene lost 0 bases and the J gene lost 1 base, with 10 bases spanning the gap. Germline V gene lookup returns CDR1 KGHSH and CDR2 LQKENI. The CDR3 is 15 amino acids. Study results and limitations: Prediction of ophthalmopathy progression came a median 6.5 months pre-onset.

This sequence joins TRBV18 and TRBJ2-7; D gene unclear. The sample taken for sequencing was blood. This receptor was taken from a woman aged 18-29 years with Graves' hyperthyroidism. CDR3 amino acids: CASSPPGRLSYEQYF. CDR3 sequence (DNA): TGTGCCAGCTCACCACCGGGCCGATTATCCTACGAGCAGTACTTC.